This T cell receptor beta chain was recovered during a study of T cell responses to AZD1222 COVID-19 vaccine. Trimming pared 1 base from V and 7 bases from J, leaving 7 bases between. Germline V gives CDR1 LGHNA, CDR2 YNFKEQ. The CDR3 contains 13 residues. Only in-frame clones appear in the TCRdb table, and some are missing; sequencing was by immunoSEQ multiplex PCR. The sample lists 90,000 to 95,000 clones, 70% to 90% seen once, with roughly 19% in the top ten. This clonotype was sampled from an adult in good health. The starting material was peripheral blood, obtained on day 0 of AZD1222 vaccination. The chain couples TRBV4-2 to TRBJ1-4; D is undetermined. CDR3 in DNA: TGTGCCAGCAGCCAAGGGTTTGGTGAAAAACTGTTTTTT. Translation: CASSQGFGEKLFF.